Below are 24 T cell receptor beta chains sequenced from a single sample in a study of human T cells and chemical hapten exposure. This sample's time point: pre-sensitization, week 0. Treatment reported: therapeutic diphenylcyclopropenone sensitization with weekly scalp DPC. TCRdb fed the RACE reads into MiXCR, producing one record per CDR3 protein. This repertoire shows approximately 370,000 distinct CDR3 sequences, around 5.5% found once; its top ten account for about 7.7%. Source: whole blood, taken in connection with sensitization to the hapten diphenylcyclopropenone (DPC). The receptors originated from a woman aged 18-35 years with alopecia areata. Some clones in this sample may be carry-over from other donors' samples.

The chain couples TRBV6-5 to TRBJ1-4; 9 bases line up with TRBD1. V lost 2 bases to trimming and J lost 6 bases; unmatched junction nucleotides: 4. Germline V lookup: CDR1 MNHEY, CDR2 SVGAGI. The CDR3 extends over 15 amino acids. The CDR3 region has the DNA TGTGCCAGCAGTTACGGACAGGGGATGGATGAAAAACTGTTTTTT. This codes for CASSYGQGMDEKLFF.

This clonotype occurred a few times. V gene TRBV3-1 combines with J gene TRBJ2-3; the D is unclear. Germline V gene data show CDR1 as LGHDT and CDR2 as YNNKEL (reference sequence). There are 14 residues in the CDR3. With 0 bases removed from V and 2 bases from J, the gap between germline ends came to 6 bases. This CDR3 reads CASSQELTTDTQYF. DNA for the CDR3: TGTGCCAGCAGCCAAGAACTTACCACAGATACGCAGTATTTT.

There are many counts of this clonotype. This chain uses TRBV6-5 with TRBJ1-5, with 8 nucleotides matching TRBD1. The germline CDR1 and CDR2 sequences are MNHEY and SVGAGI. Unmatched junction bases numbered 8, after V lost 7 bases and J lost 6 bases. The CDR3 is 14 amino acids. In nucleotides, the CDR3 is TGTGCCAGCAACCCGGACAGGGCAGTTCAGCCCCAGCATTTT. It specifies CASNPDRAVQPQHF.

This clonotype has more than one count but fewer than ten. This rearrangement joins TRBV7-6 to TRBJ1-2, with unresolved D. The V end was cut by 3 bases, the J end by 6 bases, with 17 bases between. Germline values: CDR1 SGHVS, CDR2 FNYEAQ. This CDR3 contains 15 residues. The CDR3 coding sequence is TGTGCCAGCAGCTTGGGTATGTGGACGGCTGATGGCTACACCTTC. Translation gives CASSLGMWTADGYTF.

This clonotype has a count of ten or more. The J gene is TRBJ2-7, the V gene TRBV28; D may be TRBD1 or TRBD2 (5 bases each). V gave up 4 bases and J gave up 1 base, with 11 bases separating them. The V gene's germline CDR1 is MDHEN and CDR2 SYDVKM. The CDR3 extends over 14 amino acids. CDR3 amino acids: CASSSWDASYEQYF. CDR3 sequence (DNA): TGTGCCAGCAGTTCCTGGGACGCTTCCTACGAGCAGTACTTC.

This clonotype was picked up a small number of times. The chain employs TRBV20-1 and TRBJ1-1; D is unclear. Germline values: CDR1 DFQATT, CDR2 SNEGSKA (reference sequence). This CDR3 is built from 13 residues. The ends were cut back, 6 bases at V and 9 bases at J, with 20 bases in the middle. The CDR3 DNA follows: TGCAGTGCCCAGAATATCTTGGGGAGGAAAGCTTTCTTT. Translation: CSAQNILGRKAFF.

The rearrangement uses TRBV7-2 and TRBJ1-3; the D gene is possibly TRBD1 (6 bases). In germline, CDR1 is SGHTA, CDR2 FQGNSA. V was trimmed by 1 base and J by 4 bases, leaving 11 bases between them. The CDR3 sequence is 15 residues long. The CDR3 loop is CASSLVGDRGNTIYF. The CDR3 DNA is TGTGCCAGCAGCTTAGTTGGTGACAGGGGAAACACCATATATTTT. The full variable domain, with the rest looked up from reference TRBV7-2 and TRBJ1-3, is GAGVSQSPSNKVTEKGKDVELRCDPISGHTALYWYRQSLGQGLEFLIYFQGNSAPDKSGLPSDRFSAERTGGSVSTLTIQRTQQEDSAVYLCASSLVGDRGNTIYFGEGSWLTVV.

This clonotype has at least ten counts. V gene TRBV23-1 combines with J gene TRBJ2-2; D is possibly TRBD1 (5 bases). Being an ORF, TRBV23-1 has a function that is uncertain. The CDR3 has 16 amino acids. The CDR3 loop is CTYPPPRVRGTGELFF. As DNA, the CDR3 is TGCACCTACCCCCCCCCCAGGGTGCGAGGCACCGGGGAGCTGTTTTTT.

There are many counts of this clonotype. The genes are TRBV6-2 or TRBV6-3 and TRBJ2-3; 9 bases are a match to TRBD1. The V gene end was trimmed by 0 bases and the J gene end by 1 base; junction bases not matched to a gene: 2. Germline CDR1 is MNHEY and CDR2 is SVGEGT. There are 16 residues in the CDR3. CDR3 protein: CASSYSRTGGTDTQYF. The CDR3 region has the DNA TGTGCCAGCAGTTACTCCCGGACAGGGGGCACAGATACGCAGTATTTT.

This rearrangement joins TRBV21-1 to TRBJ1-2; no DNA check was done on the table's D call, TRBD1. TRBV21-1 is labeled a pseudogene. This CDR3 comprises 15 residues. DNA of the CDR3: TGTGCCAGCAGCAAGGGGGGGATCTTGCACTATGGCTACACCTTC. It codes for CASSKGGILHYGYTF.

The rearrangement links TRBV28 to TRBJ1-6; perhaps TRBD1 as D (5 bases). The CDR3 runs to 13 residues. V was clipped by 8 bases and J by 8 bases, with 13 bases between them. Looked up from germline, CDR1 is MDHEN and CDR2 is SYDVKM. The CDR3 reads CASRGWGDSPLHF. The CDR3 coding sequence is TGTGCCAGCCGGGGGTGGGGGGATTCACCCCTCCACTTT.

This clonotype has just a few counts. The chain links TRBV28 to TRBJ1-4; 7 nucleotides match TRBD1. The ends lost 5 bases at V and 5 bases at J; junction bases unmatched: 5. The CDR3 spans 14 residues. Germline CDR1 and CDR2: MDHEN and SYDVKM. The CDR3 coding sequence is TGTGCCAGCAGTACCACGACAGGGAATGAAAAACTGTTTTTT. Its protein product is CASSTTTGNEKLFF.

A few counts support this clonotype. The chain combines TRBV28 with TRBJ2-3; tentatively, D is TRBD2 (7 bases). The CDR3 runs to 19 residues. CDR1 and CDR2 (germline): MDHEN, SYDVKM. The V end was cut by 3 bases, the J end by 2 bases, with 24 bases between. The CDR3 spells CASSFIGPVPGGLTDTQYF. CDR3 DNA: TGTGCCAGCAGTTTTATCGGCCCCGTCCCGGGGGGCCTCACAGATACGCAGTATTTT.

There are many counts of this clonotype. The CDR3 nucleotides are TGTGCCAGCAGTGGGCGGCAGGGGGCTTTTCAGCCCCAGCATTTT. It is translated as CASSGRQGAFQPQHF. The chain has TRBV12-3 or TRBV12-4 and TRBJ1-5; 8 bases agree with TRBD1. After removal of 5 bases from V and 6 bases from J, the junction contained 9 bases not matched to a gene. CDR3 length: 15 residues.

Ten or more counts support this clonotype. The chain uses TRBV3-1 and TRBJ2-7, with 9 positions matching TRBD1. V was clipped by 3 bases and J by 11 bases; unmatched bases: 8. The germline V gene has CDR1 LGHDT and CDR2 YNNKEL (reference sequence). The CDR3 runs 13 residues. CDR3 DNA sequence: TGTGCCAGCAGCCAGGTTGAACAGGGGGCGAAGTACTTC. Translated, it gives CASSQVEQGAKYF.

The V and J genes are TRBV11-1 and TRBJ2-3; weak D call: TRBD2 (6 bases). Germline loops: CDR1 SGHAT, CDR2 FQDESV (reference sequence). Trimming removed 6 bases at V and 3 bases at J, with 22 bases between. This CDR3 contains 17 residues. The DNA for the CDR3 is TGTGCCAGCAGACGAGCATCGTCTAGCGCCGTTACAGATACGCAGTATTTT. Translation: CASRRASSSAVTDTQYF.

The sample holds many counts of this clonotype. The chain recombines TRBV3-1 with TRBJ2-1, with D perhaps given as TRBD1 or TRBD2 (5 bases each). The CDR3 contains 16 residues. The V end lost 5 bases, the J end lost 0 bases, and 14 bases lay between the germline ends. CDR1 and CDR2 (germline): LGHDT, YNNKEL (reference sequence). The CDR3 sequence is CASSRGESFSYNEQFF. The CDR3 coding sequence is TGTGCCAGCAGCAGAGGGGAGAGTTTCTCCTACAATGAGCAGTTCTTC.

In its sample, this clonotype was seen a few times. The chain employs TRBV6-1 and TRBJ2-1; TRBD2 matches 11 bases. The CDR3 has 18 amino acids. J lost 10 bases, V lost 7 bases, and 21 bases had no gene match. The germline V gene has CDR1 MNHNS and CDR2 SASEGT. CDR3 loop: CASTPGGLAGGALLEQFF. Here the CDR3 DNA reads TGTGCCAGCACCCCCGGGGGATTAGCGGGGGGGGCCCTCCTCGAGCAGTTCTTC.

This clonotype was detected many times. The rearrangement joins TRBV6-2 or TRBV6-3 to TRBJ1-1; unclear D gene. V shed 8 bases and J shed 6 bases, with 13 bases lying between them. CDR1 and CDR2 (germline): MNHEY, SVGEGT. The CDR3 has 12 residues. CDR3 DNA: TGTGCCAGCGGACGTCAAACCCCTGAAGCTTTCTTT. This sequence encodes CASGRQTPEAFF.

Many counts were recorded for this clonotype. The gene calls are TRBV6-6 and TRBJ2-5, with D possibly being TRBD1 (5 bases). CDR1 and CDR2 (germline): MNHNY, SVGAGI (reference sequence). V dropped 4 bases and J dropped 5 bases, with 17 bases sitting between them. The CDR3 is made up of 15 amino acids. CDR3 region: CASSFPPWGQETQYF. In DNA, the CDR3 is TGTGCCAGCAGTTTCCCTCCGTGGGGCCAGGAGACCCAGTACTTC.

This clonotype turned up a few times. The chain is built from TRBV4-2 and TRBJ2-3, with 7 bases lining up with TRBD2. CDR1 LGHNA and CDR2 YNFKEQ come from the germline V gene. The ends lost 0 bases at V and 2 bases at J; junction bases unmatched: 2. The length of the CDR3 is 15 residues. In DNA, the CDR3 is TGTGCCAGCAGCCAAGAAAAGCGGGACACAGATACGCAGTATTTT. It translates to CASSQEKRDTDTQYF.

This clonotype was seen at least ten times. The genes are TRBV29-1 and TRBJ2-7; TRBD2 is a possible D gene (6 bases). CDR3 length equals 12 residues. With 7 bases removed from V and 0 bases from J, the gap between germline ends came to 10 bases. CDR1 SQVTM and CDR2 ANQGSEA come from the germline V gene. The CDR3 coding sequence is TGCAGCGCGTCGACTAGCTCCTACGAGCAGTACTTC. It specifies CSASTSSYEQYF.

The table lists this clonotype with a few counts. The V call is TRBV10-3, the J call TRBJ2-3; no clear D gene. The V gene lost 3 bases and the J gene lost 4 bases, with 11 bases spanning the gap. The CDR3 has 14 residues. Germline CDR1 and CDR2: ENHRY and SYGVKD. CDR3 in amino acids: CAISDSQGADTQYF. DNA of the CDR3: TGTGCCATCAGTGACTCTCAAGGCGCAGATACGCAGTATTTT.

This clonotype was observed at least ten times. This rearrangement joins TRBV7-9 to TRBJ2-3; 9 bases are a match to TRBD2. CDR3 length equals 18 residues. The V segment lost 7 bases and the J segment 4 bases; nucleotides outside the gene matches: 18. CDR1 SEHNR and CDR2 FQNEAQ come from the germline V gene (reference sequence). The CDR3 DNA sequence: TGTGCCAGCAAATCCCACAGCGGGGGGCTAACGTCCGCAGATACGCAGTATTTT. Amino acid sequence: CASKSHSGGLTSADTQYF.